What follows describes a single T cell receptor beta chain. Its antigen target is currently unknown. Base qualities are not provided; no much larger clone lies one nucleotide away. The label giving this sample's time point can be read as: baseline before first vaccination. Vaccinee samples came from UK trials COV001 and COV002, including a single-blind randomized controlled phase 2/3 trial of AZD1222 (ChAdOx1 nCoV-19) in healthy adults. Trial participant PBMC samples were collected at day 0 and day 28 after the second dose for TCRbeta chain sequencing. As encoded in the germline V gene, CDR1 is SGHAT while CDR2 is FQNNGV. Spanning cysteine to phenylalanine, the CDR3 consists of 17 amino acids. Just CDR3 DNA is preserved here, 51 bases in frame from base 1. Ends trimmed: V by 3 bases, J by 2 bases; bases unmatched to a gene: 10. The CDR3 regions of human TCRbeta chains were analyzed by immunosequencing. In the paper's pipeline: Repertoire TCRs were matched against a reference library of SARS-CoV-2-specific TCRs generated with the MIRA antigen-specificity platform. Breadth meant the fraction of unique TCRs that were SARS-CoV-2-associated, whereas depth meant the fraction of total T cells that were SARS-CoV-2-associated. Using the MIRA data, each spike-specific TCR was mapped to the spike region that the TCR reacts to and placed in a CD4 or CD8 class. Log10-transformed breadth and depth values were compared by one-way ANOVA with Sidak's multiple comparisons tests. Imported from immuneACCESS, the table was reduced by TCRdb to in-frame sequences with V and J called. These copies leave out some clones; in studies compared against another copy, an unresolved V gene accounts for under half, and the cause of the remainder is not known. D and trimming come from the DNA, and the V and J calls and clone size come from that table. The sample data list some 100,000 clones, and approximately 88% of these were observed just once. The ten largest clones capture approximately 15% of the sample.

This entry belongs to a study of T cell responses to AZD1222 COVID-19 vaccine (dated by TCRdb to the early 2020s). Context from the whole study: AZD1222 recipients whose second dose came at about 4 weeks and those whose second dose came at about 12 weeks were combined into one group, since spike-specific TCR depth and breadth did not differ between the two schedules. TCR sequencing covered 230 or so trial participants: 200 to 220 given two doses of AZD1222 and approximately 26 given two doses of MenACWY control vaccine. Trial participants were enrolled by age into subgroups of 18-55, 56-69 and 70-plus years, and 148, 28 and 57 TCR-sequenced participants, respectively, were included in these subgroups. Points the paper makes about the study in general: Spike-specific TCR breadth and depth rose significantly after two AZD1222 doses compared with day 0 and with MenACWY recipients. Participants were mostly white British, with more females than males. The authors suggested clonal diversity may have been underestimated. Nearly half of unique spike-specific TCRs reportedly recognized epitopes outside regions mutated in the B.1.351 and B.1.1.7 variants. Because no samples from the day 14 peak response were available, repertoires could be characterized only after the peak T cell response. In the small 56-69-year group, the increase in depth fell short of significance, most likely because of low power. The whole spike protein was spanned by vaccine-associated CD4 TCRs, and dominant responses were seen in regions 160-218 and 743-854. Conclusions about previously exposed vaccinees were limited because only five to seven AZD1222 recipients were SARS-CoV-2 seropositive at baseline.

The receptor chain draws on TRBV11-2 and TRBJ2-7; 10 middle bases align to TRBD2. Sequenced here: peripheral blood, sampled on day 0 of AZD1222 vaccination. This TCR was sampled from an adult in good health. Read as DNA, the sequence is TGTGCCAGCAGCTTGAAGGCTAGCGGGAGAGGTACCTACGAGCAGTACTTC. It codes for CASSLKASGRGTYEQYF.